The 6 T cell receptor beta chains in this list originate from one sample, sequenced in a study of graft-versus-host responses after intestinal transplantation. TCRdb's copy holds only in-frame clones and misses some; the assay was immunoSEQ multiplex PCR. The sample lists about 14,000 clones, 30% to 35% occurring once. Specimen: alloreactive CD4+ T cells from a mixed lymphocyte reaction culture, collected before intestinal transplant. Subset described: CFSE-low proliferating T cells sorted from roughly 6-day pre-transplant mixed lymphocyte reaction (GvH or HvG direction). The receptors were gathered from a human patient who received an intestinal transplant.

This chain joins TRBV6-5 and TRBJ2-7, with D possibly matching TRBD2 (5 bases). From germline, CDR1 is MNHEY and CDR2 SVGAGI. Trimming took 5 bases from V and 2 from J, leaving 13 bases between them. CDR3 length equals 14 residues. The CDR3 DNA is TGTGCCAGCAGTGAAGGAGGCGCCCCCTACGAGCAGTACTTC. It encodes CASSEGGAPYEQYF.

This clone came up a few times. V is TRBV11-2 and J is TRBJ2-2, with 9 bases lining up with TRBD2. CDR3 length: 15 residues. Germline loops: CDR1 SGHAT, CDR2 FQNNGV. The V and J ends lost 0 bases and 4 bases, in that order; junction bases with no gene match: 0. The CDR3 sequence is CASSLDSGSTGELFF. In nucleotides, the CDR3 is TGTGCCAGCAGCTTAGATAGCGGGAGCACCGGGGAGCTGTTTTTT.

The rearrangement uses TRBV30 and TRBJ1-6; no clear D gene. Germline-derived CDR1 and CDR2 are GTSNPN and SVGIG (reference sequence). V lost 3 bases, J lost 9 bases, and 18 bases lay in between. CDR3 size: 15 residues. CDR3 protein: CAWSGKRSGRSPLHF. DNA of the CDR3: TGTGCCTGGAGCGGAAAAAGATCCGGGCGTTCACCCCTCCACTTT.

The chain combines TRBV7-6 with TRBJ2-7, with 12 bases matching TRBD2. Germline V lookup: CDR1 SGHVS, CDR2 FNYEAQ. CDR3 length: 15 residues. V trimming: 5 bases; J trimming: 7 bases; junction bases outside the gene matches: 9. The CDR3 sequence: CASSLTPSGREEQYF. The CDR3 nucleotides are TGTGCCAGCAGCCTAACGCCTAGCGGGAGGGAAGAGCAGTACTTC.

With regard to this clone: Being one base from a much bigger clone, this may be a read error. CDR3 in amino acids: CASTEREGTGELFF. In DNA, the CDR3 is TGCGCCAGCACGGAGCGGGAGGGGACCGGGGAGCTGTTTTTT. The chain combines TRBV5-1 with TRBJ2-2; 10 bases match TRBD2. The V gene's germline CDR1 is SGHRS and CDR2 YFSETQ. CDR3 length: 14 amino acids. V lost 6 bases to trimming and J lost 5 bases; unmatched junction nucleotides: 4.

The chain uses TRBV18 and TRBJ2-3; 8 nucleotides align to TRBD2. Germline CDR1 and CDR2: KGHSH and LQKENI. The CDR3 is 17 residues long. The ends lost 0 bases at V and 0 bases at J; junction bases unmatched: 5. This chain's CDR3 is CASSPPGLAASTDTQYF. CDR3 bases: TGTGCCAGCTCACCACCCGGACTAGCAGCTAGCACAGATACGCAGTATTTT.